These 28 T cell receptor beta chains originate from one sample sequenced in a study of shared clonotypes between healthy human individuals. Profiled with immunoSEQ multiplex PCR; TCRdb holds only in-frame clones, not every one. The sample lists hundreds of thousands of clones, almost 97% seen once, with about 0.057% in the top ten. The sample was naive CD4+ T cells sorted from blood. Regarding subset: CD45RA+ positively selected. Receptors were obtained from a woman in her thirties in good health.

V and J are TRBV7-2 and TRBJ1-6, with 7 bases matching TRBD1. The CDR3 spans 16 residues. V shed 3 bases, J shed 7 bases, and the junction held 9 bases outside the gene matches. Germline CDR1 is SGHTA and CDR2 is FQGNSA. The CDR3 is CASSFGPGQANSPLHF. The CDR3 DNA is TGTGCCAGCAGCTTCGGCCCCGGACAGGCAAATTCACCCCTCCACTTT.

The chain recombines TRBV10-2 with TRBJ2-7; tentative D call: TRBD2 (5 bases). V dropped 2 bases and J dropped 5 bases, with 13 bases sitting between them. CDR1 is WSHSY and CDR2 is SAAADI in the germline V gene. The CDR3 sequence is 14 residues long. DNA for the CDR3: TGCGCCAGCAGTGAGATACGGGAATACGACGAGCAGTACTTC. It codes for CASSEIREYDEQYF.

The rearrangement links TRBV28 to TRBJ1-2, with 9 bases matching TRBD1. V shed 6 bases and J 5 bases; nucleotides not matched to a gene: 13. Per the germline V gene, CDR1 is MDHEN and CDR2 is SYDVKM. This CDR3 is built from 16 residues. The CDR3 sequence is CASRAVPGQGLYGYTF. The CDR3 nucleotides read TGTGCCAGCAGAGCAGTACCGGGACAGGGACTATATGGCTACACCTTC.

The chain couples TRBV6-1 to TRBJ2-7, with a tentative D call TRBD1 (6 bases). Trimming pared 4 bases from V and 9 bases from J, leaving 10 bases between. CDR1 is MNHNS, CDR2 SASEGT, per germline. The CDR3 sequence is 11 residues long. CDR3 region: CASSAGTTQYF. CDR3 nucleotide sequence: TGTGCCAGCAGTGCTGGGACAACGCAGTACTTC.

The sample holds one count of this clone. At one end the junction does not follow the germline gene, possibly because of a read error. The V call is TRBV14, the J call TRBJ2-1; D not certain. From germline, CDR1 is SGHDN and CDR2 FVKESK. This CDR3 region has 16 residues. As DNA, the CDR3 is TGTGCCAGCAGTCAAGAGAAGCACAGTGGTTACAATGAGCAGTTCTTC. This gives the protein CASSQEKHSGYNEQFF.

The V and J genes are TRBV11-1 and TRBJ2-7, with D possibly being TRBD2 (5 bases). Germline V gene sequence: CDR1 SGHAT, CDR2 FQDESV (reference sequence). V lost 3 bases to trimming and J lost 3 bases, with 15 bases between them. The CDR3 is made up of 15 amino acids. The DNA of the CDR3 is TGTGCCAGCAGCTTGCCTCTTCGAGGGAACTACGAGCAGTACTTC. Residues: CASSLPLRGNYEQYF. Based on the CDR3 plus reference TRBV11-1 and TRBJ2-7, the full variable domain is EAEVAQSPRYKITEKSQAVAFWCDPISGHATLYWYRQILGQGPELLVQFQDESVVDDSQLPKDRFSAERLKGVDSTLKIQPAELGDSAMYLCASSLPLRGNYEQYFGPGTRLTVT.

The chain carries TRBV5-1 and TRBJ1-1; D unresolved. The ends were cut back, 0 bases at V and 2 bases at J, with 8 bases in the middle. Germline V CDR1 and CDR2: SGHRS, YFSETQ. This CDR3 region has 14 residues. The CDR3 loop is CASSLVGPNTEAFF. The CDR3 DNA sequence: TGCGCCAGCAGCTTGGTAGGGCCCAACACTGAAGCTTTCTTT.

The chain couples TRBV14 to TRBJ2-7; D not certain. The CDR3 is 11 amino acids. Germline CDR1 SGHDN, CDR2 FVKESK. V lost 3 bases and J lost 7, with 7 bases in between. The chain's CDR3 is CASSQVTEQYF. The CDR3 DNA reads TGTGCCAGCAGCCAGGTGACGGAGCAGTACTTC.

V gene TRBV2 combines with J gene TRBJ1-1, with D possibly TRBD1 on 5 matching bases. CDR3 size: 15 residues. Germline V gene sequence: CDR1 SNHLY, CDR2 FYNNEI. Trimming pared 4 bases from V and 4 bases from J, leaving 16 bases between. The CDR3 spells CASSALGGQGTEAFF. In nucleotides, the CDR3 is TGTGCCAGCAGTGCCCTGGGAGGACAAGGCACTGAAGCTTTCTTT.

The V and J genes are TRBV7-9 and TRBJ2-1, with 7 positions matching TRBD1. In germline, CDR1 is SEHNR, CDR2 FQNEAQ (reference sequence). The CDR3 is 13 amino acids. Germline trimming cut 1 base from V and 13 bases from J; bases unmatched to any gene: 7. CDR3 in DNA: TGTGCCAGCAGCTTAGGGACAGGTTCTTCTCAGTTCTTC. Amino acid sequence: CASSLGTGSSQFF.

The V and J genes are TRBV5-6 and TRBJ1-6; D gene uncertain. The CDR3 totals 17 residues. CDR1 SGHDT and CDR2 YYEEEE come from the germline V gene. The V and J ends lost 1 base and 2 bases respectively, with 13 bases between them. The CDR3 bases are TGTGCCAGCAGCTTGTTTGGGCCCCAGACCTATAATTCACCCCTCCACTTT. This encodes CASSLFGPQTYNSPLHF.

V gene TRBV29-1 combines with J gene TRBJ2-7; 9 positions match TRBD2. Per the germline V gene, CDR1 is SQVTM and CDR2 is ANQGSEA. The junction had 11 bases not matched to a gene; V was cut back by 7 bases and J by 1 base. CDR3 length: 15 residues. The CDR3 is CSASRRLAGSYEQYF. In DNA, the CDR3 is TGCAGCGCATCCCGCCGGCTAGCGGGATCCTACGAGCAGTACTTC.

V usage is TRBV25-1 and J usage is TRBJ1-2; no clear D gene. The germline V gene has CDR1 MGHDK and CDR2 SYGVNS. Trimming removed 7 bases at V and 10 bases at J, with 19 bases between. The CDR3 spans 13 residues. CDR3 sequence (DNA): TGTGCCAGCATACCGAATGTCGGGAATGACTACACCTTC. The encoded protein is CASIPNVGNDYTF.

A single count supports this clone. CDR3 residues: CASSLEGSESEKLFF. In DNA, the CDR3 is TGTGCCAGCAGCTTGGAAGGGAGTGAAAGTGAAAAACTGTTTTTT. This chain uses TRBV5-8 with TRBJ1-4; D is uncertain. The CDR3 extends over 15 amino acids. Per germline, CDR1 SGHTS and CDR2 YDEGEE. V lost 0 bases and J 7 bases, leaving 13 bases between the germline ends.

The genes are TRBV9 and TRBJ2-2, with D possibly matching TRBD2 (5 bases). CDR3 size: 13 residues. CDR1 SGDLS and CDR2 YYNGEE come from the germline V gene. V gave up 4 bases and J gave up 3 bases, with 7 bases separating them. The CDR3, as DNA: TGTGCCAGCAGCTACGGGGACACCGGGGAGCTGTTTTTT. This translates into CASSYGDTGELFF.

This rearrangement joins TRBV18 to TRBJ1-5; TRBD1 agrees at 7 bases. J gave up 0 bases and V 3 bases, and 5 bases lay outside the gene matches. Germline lookup yields CDR1 KGHSH and CDR2 LQKENI. CDR3 length: 16 residues. Written as DNA, the CDR3 is TGTGCCAGCTCACCGGGGACAGCATATAGCAATCAGCCCCAGCATTTT. This codes for CASSPGTAYSNQPQHF.

This clone was seen a single time. This chain links TRBV18 with TRBJ2-1; 10 positions match TRBD1. The V gene's germline CDR1 is KGHSH and CDR2 LQKENI. This CDR3 has 15 residues. The V segment lost 3 bases and the J segment 7 bases; nucleotides outside the gene matches: 6. The CDR3 here is CASSPPGTGANEQFF. The DNA for the CDR3 is TGTGCCAGCTCACCCCCCGGGACAGGGGCAAATGAGCAGTTCTTC.

DNA for the CDR3: TGTGCCAGCAGTTTATCCGCCAGGGTTGACATTCAGTACTTC. Its translation: CASSLSARVDIQYF. The chain carries TRBV27 and TRBJ2-4; weak D call: TRBD1 (5 bases). With 0 bases removed from V and 8 bases from J, the gap between germline ends came to 11 bases. From germline, CDR1 is MNHEY and CDR2 SMNVEV (reference sequence). The CDR3 contains 14 residues.

The V call is TRBV29-1, the J call TRBJ2-7; D call uncertain. The germline V gene has CDR1 SQVTM and CDR2 ANQGSEA. V was trimmed by 1 base and J by 3 bases, leaving 10 bases between them. The CDR3 totals 13 residues. The CDR3 region has the DNA TGCAGCGTTGAAGGGGTCGGTGGCTACGAGCAGTACTTC. Its protein product is CSVEGVGGYEQYF.

The chain couples TRBV2 to TRBJ2-7, with 10 positions matching TRBD2. The CDR3 contains 15 residues. CDR1 and CDR2 from the germline V gene are SNHLY and FYNNEI. The V segment lost 5 bases and the J segment 6 bases; nucleotides outside the gene matches: 10. The CDR3 DNA reads TGTGCCAGCAGTATGCTAGCGGGAGTATCGGGCGAGCAGTACTTC. This translates into CASSMLAGVSGEQYF.

The chain uses TRBV28 and TRBJ1-1, with D unclear. The CDR3 consists of 14 residues. Looked up from germline, CDR1 is MDHEN and CDR2 is SYDVKM. Trimming shortened V by 5 bases and J by 11 bases, and 21 bases separated the two germline ends. The DNA of the CDR3 is TGTGCCAGCAGTCCACCCCCGACGAGCGATGTGGCTTTCTTT. Protein product: CASSPPPTSDVAFF.

CDR3 in DNA: TGTGCCAGCAGTTTATGGCAGGGGCCGCCCCTCCACTTT. It translates to CASSLWQGPPLHF. The gene calls are TRBV28 and TRBJ1-6; D is possibly TRBD1 (6 bases). Germline-derived CDR1 and CDR2 are MDHEN and SYDVKM. V was clipped by 0 bases and J by 13 bases, with 10 bases between them. The CDR3 is made up of 13 amino acids.

Of note for this clone: The same CDR3 is also encoded by other DNA sequences in this sample. The chain couples TRBV19 to TRBJ2-2; D is unclear. The V and J ends lost 3 bases and 5 bases respectively, with 4 bases between them. Germline CDR1 is LNHDA and CDR2 is SQIVND (reference sequence). The CDR3 has 12 amino acids. In DNA, the CDR3 is TGTGCCAGTAGTATTGGAACCGGGGAGCTGTTTTTT. Its translation: CASSIGTGELFF.

The chain employs TRBV10-3 and TRBJ1-5, with TRBD1 identical over 9 bases. V gave up 3 bases and J gave up 9 bases; unmatched junction bases: 3. The CDR3 runs to 13 residues. The germline V gene has CDR1 ENHRY and CDR2 SYGVKD. CDR3 nucleotides: TGTGCCATCAGTGACGGACAGGGGTGGCCCCAGCATTTT. Its protein is CAISDGQGWPQHF.

This chain connects TRBV2 to TRBJ1-1; the D is unclear. The germline V and J ends were trimmed by 7 bases and 2 bases, with 8 bases remaining between them. The CDR3 is made up of 12 amino acids. CDR1 is SNHLY and CDR2 is FYNNEI in the germline V gene. CDR3 region: CASKFSNTEAFF. CDR3 bases: TGTGCCAGCAAATTCAGTAACACTGAAGCTTTCTTT.

The chain employs TRBV19 and TRBJ1-2; D perhaps matches TRBD1 (6 bases). Germline CDR1 LNHDA, CDR2 SQIVND (reference sequence). The CDR3 extends over 13 amino acids. Trimming removed 6 bases at V and 6 bases at J, with 14 bases between. This CDR3 is CASRLGHGHGYTF. The DNA of the CDR3 is TGTGCCAGTAGACTGGGACACGGACATGGCTACACCTTC.

This chain joins TRBV18 and TRBJ1-1; a possible D gene is TRBD1 (5 bases). This CDR3 is 15 amino acids long. Trimming cost V 0 bases and J 0 bases, with 8 bases left between them. In germline, CDR1 is KGHSH, CDR2 LQKENI. The CDR3 reads CASSPPKGMNTEAFF. DNA for the CDR3: TGTGCCAGCTCACCACCGAAGGGGATGAACACTGAAGCTTTCTTT.

The V call is TRBV9, the J call TRBJ2-7, with 7 bases fitting TRBD2. CDR1 and CDR2 from the germline V gene are SGDLS and YYNGEE. The length of the CDR3 is 16 residues. V trimming: 0 bases; J trimming: 1 base; junction bases outside the gene matches: 7. In DNA form, the CDR3 reads TGTGCCAGCAGCGTAGCTGGGCTAGCGGATTCCTACGAGCAGTACTTC. It yields the protein CASSVAGLADSYEQYF.